This T cell receptor beta chain was found in a study of blood T cell repertoires in COVID-19. Study-level information: Collection of acute and convalescent COVID-19 samples took place in the United States, Italy and Spain. From T cells, B-cell-depleted T cells, or PBMCs came the material, which was cDNA or gDNA.

Original processing notes: Reference gene primer amplification gave nucleated cell count estimates. This table comes from immunoSEQ multiplex PCR, and its TCRdb copy is limited to in-frame clones, with some not included. V and J calls and clone size follow that table, whereas D and trimming were derived from the DNA. The table has roughly 200,000 clones, just under 90% seen once. The CDR3 spans 16 residues. J lost 6 bases, V lost 0 bases, and 6 bases had no gene match. The V gene's germline CDR1 is SGDLS and CDR2 YYNGEE. The chain employs TRBV9 and TRBJ2-2; 9 nucleotides line up with TRBD2. This sequence was found in a man aged 60 to 69 who had recovered from COVID-19. Sequencing used peripheral blood. CDR3 protein: CASSVAEREASGELFF. The CDR3 DNA sequence: TGTGCCAGCAGCGTAGCCGAGCGGGAGGCGTCCGGGGAGCTGTTTTTT.